These 6 T cell receptor beta chains share one sample of origin, sequenced in a study of response to subunit inactivated influenza vaccine. TCRdb re-called the RT-PCR reads through MiXCR, storing one row per CDR3 protein. Of about 650,000 distinct CDR3 sequences in the sample, around 15% were seen once. The input for sequencing was PBMCs from blood, taken less than 15 days before vaccination. These receptors were obtained from a man aged 50 to 59 who received an inactivated influenza vaccine.

V usage is TRBV4-1 and J usage is TRBJ2-7; 10 bases are shared with TRBD1. Germline CDR1 is MGHRA and CDR2 is YSYEKL. J was trimmed by 7 bases and V by 3 bases; bases with no gene match: 12. CDR3 length equals 16 residues. CDR3 sequence: CASSHAYGTGAKEQYF. The CDR3 bases are TGCGCCAGCAGCCATGCTTACGGGACAGGGGCGAAGGAGCAGTACTTC.

The chain joins TRBV11-3 to TRBJ2-2; 7 bases fit TRBD1. The V gene's germline CDR1 is SGHNT and CDR2 YENEEA. This CDR3 contains 16 residues. Trimming cost V 5 bases and J 4 bases; bases outside gene matches: 10. This chain's CDR3 is CASSPSRDSPTGELFF. The CDR3 DNA reads TGTGCCAGCAGCCCCTCCCGGGACAGCCCCACCGGGGAGCTGTTTTTT.

This clonotype was counted only a few times. The chain carries TRBV10-3 and TRBJ2-5; tentative D call: TRBD1 (5 bases). The V end was cut by 2 bases, the J end by 5 bases, with 12 bases between. CDR1 is ENHRY, CDR2 SYGVKD, per germline. The length of the CDR3 is 14 residues. The CDR3: CAISEGWGAETQYF. The CDR3 DNA sequence: TGTGCCATCAGTGAGGGGTGGGGCGCTGAGACCCAGTACTTC.

This clonotype has just a few counts. This chain uses TRBV12-3 or TRBV12-4 with TRBJ2-5; D remains unclear. V was pared by 2 bases and J by 2 bases, with 12 bases between. The CDR3 extends over 15 amino acids. Here the CDR3 reads CASSLSHTPQETQYF. Here the CDR3 DNA reads TGTGCCAGCAGTTTATCCCACACACCTCAAGAGACCCAGTACTTC.

This chain uses TRBV7-2 with TRBJ2-1, with 7 bases matching TRBD2. Germline V gene sequence: CDR1 SGHTA, CDR2 FQGNSA. The length of the CDR3 is 15 residues. Trimming cost V 5 bases and J 8 bases; bases outside gene matches: 12. The CDR3 reads CASSPGGRGGHEQFF. CDR3 bases: TGTGCCAGCAGCCCCGGGGGTCGGGGAGGGCATGAGCAGTTCTTC.

The V gene is TRBV4-2, the J gene TRBJ2-2; TRBD1 agrees at 8 bases. The J segment lost 2 bases and the V segment lost 0 bases, leaving 5 bases of the junction unmatched. Germline V gives CDR1 LGHNA, CDR2 YNFKEQ. The CDR3 length is 17 residues. The CDR3 region is CASSQEGQGANTGELFF. CDR3 sequence (DNA): TGTGCCAGCAGCCAAGAAGGGCAGGGGGCCAACACCGGGGAGCTGTTTTTT.